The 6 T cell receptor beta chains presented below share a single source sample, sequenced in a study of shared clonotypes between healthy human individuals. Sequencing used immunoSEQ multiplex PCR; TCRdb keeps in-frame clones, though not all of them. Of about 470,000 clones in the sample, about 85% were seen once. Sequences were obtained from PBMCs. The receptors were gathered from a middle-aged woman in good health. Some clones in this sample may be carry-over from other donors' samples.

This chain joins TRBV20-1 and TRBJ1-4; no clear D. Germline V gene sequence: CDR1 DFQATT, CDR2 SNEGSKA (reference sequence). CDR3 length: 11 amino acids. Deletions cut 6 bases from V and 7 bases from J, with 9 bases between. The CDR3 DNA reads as TGCAGTGCGGCGAGGTCTGAAAAACTGTTTTTT. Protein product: CSAARSEKLFF.

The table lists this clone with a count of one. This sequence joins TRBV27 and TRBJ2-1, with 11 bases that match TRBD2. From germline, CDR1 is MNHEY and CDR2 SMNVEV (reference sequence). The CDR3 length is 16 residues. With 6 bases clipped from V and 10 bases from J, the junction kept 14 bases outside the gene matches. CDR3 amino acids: CASSPQLAGVIKEQFF. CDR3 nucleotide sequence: TGTGCCAGCAGCCCCCAACTAGCGGGAGTAATAAAGGAGCAGTTCTTC.

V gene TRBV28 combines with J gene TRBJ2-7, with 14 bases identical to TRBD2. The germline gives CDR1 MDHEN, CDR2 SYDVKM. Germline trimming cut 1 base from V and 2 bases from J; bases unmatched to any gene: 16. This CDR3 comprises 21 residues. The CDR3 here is CASSLSPGLAGGPTPTYEQYF. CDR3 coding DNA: TGTGCCAGCAGTTTATCCCCCGGACTAGCGGGAGGACCAACCCCTACCTACGAGCAGTACTTC.

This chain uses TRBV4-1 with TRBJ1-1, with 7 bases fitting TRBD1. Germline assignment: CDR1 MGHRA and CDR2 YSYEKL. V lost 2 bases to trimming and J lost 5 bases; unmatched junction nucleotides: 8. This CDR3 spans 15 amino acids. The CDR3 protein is CASSQPQGVGTEAFF. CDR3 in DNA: TGCGCCAGCAGCCAACCCCAGGGGGTGGGAACTGAAGCTTTCTTT.

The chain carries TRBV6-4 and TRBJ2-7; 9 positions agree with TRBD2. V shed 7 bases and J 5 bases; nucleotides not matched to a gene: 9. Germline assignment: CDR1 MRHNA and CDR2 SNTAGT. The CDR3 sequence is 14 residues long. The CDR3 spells CASNTGTSKNEQYF. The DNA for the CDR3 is TGTGCCAGCAACACCGGGACTAGCAAGAACGAGCAGTACTTC.

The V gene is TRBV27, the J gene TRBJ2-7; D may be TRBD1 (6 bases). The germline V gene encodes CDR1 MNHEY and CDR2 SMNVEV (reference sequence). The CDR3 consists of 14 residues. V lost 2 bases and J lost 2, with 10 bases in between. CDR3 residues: CASSLGGRTYEQYF. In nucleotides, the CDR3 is TGTGCCAGCAGTTTAGGGGGCAGAACCTACGAGCAGTACTTC.